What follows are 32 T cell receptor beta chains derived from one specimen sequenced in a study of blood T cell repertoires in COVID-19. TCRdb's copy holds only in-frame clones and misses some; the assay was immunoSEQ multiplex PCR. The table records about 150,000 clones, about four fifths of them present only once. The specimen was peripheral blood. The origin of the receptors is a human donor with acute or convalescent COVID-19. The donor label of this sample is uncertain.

CDR3 protein: CATGVGQGPYEQYF. For the CDR3, the DNA is TGTGCCACCGGAGTAGGCCAGGGGCCCTACGAGCAGTACTTC. The chain recombines TRBV27 with TRBJ2-7; D may be TRBD1 (6 bases). Germline CDR1 reads MNHEY; CDR2 reads SMNVEV (reference sequence). The V end was cut by 10 bases, the J end by 2 bases, with 18 bases between. This CDR3 is 14 amino acids long.

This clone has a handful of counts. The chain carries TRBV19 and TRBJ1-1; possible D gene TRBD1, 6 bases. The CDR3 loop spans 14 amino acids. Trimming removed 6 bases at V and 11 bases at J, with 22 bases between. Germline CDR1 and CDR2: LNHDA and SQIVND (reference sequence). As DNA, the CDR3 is TGTGCCAGTAGCCCGCCTTTACTCAGGGGCGAGGCTTTCTTT. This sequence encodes CASSPPLLRGEAFF.

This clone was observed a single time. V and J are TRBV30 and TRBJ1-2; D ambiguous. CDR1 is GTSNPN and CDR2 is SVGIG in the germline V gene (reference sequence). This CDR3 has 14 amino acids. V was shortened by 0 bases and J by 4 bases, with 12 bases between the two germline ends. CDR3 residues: CAWSVLSVRYGYTF. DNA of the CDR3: TGTGCCTGGAGTGTACTTTCCGTACGCTATGGCTACACCTTC.

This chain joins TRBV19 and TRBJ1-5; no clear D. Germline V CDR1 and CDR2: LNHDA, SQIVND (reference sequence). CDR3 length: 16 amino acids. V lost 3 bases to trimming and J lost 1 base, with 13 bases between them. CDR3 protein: CASSIDKNYSNQPQHF. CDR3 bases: TGTGCCAGTAGTATCGATAAAAACTACAGCAATCAGCCCCAGCATTTT.

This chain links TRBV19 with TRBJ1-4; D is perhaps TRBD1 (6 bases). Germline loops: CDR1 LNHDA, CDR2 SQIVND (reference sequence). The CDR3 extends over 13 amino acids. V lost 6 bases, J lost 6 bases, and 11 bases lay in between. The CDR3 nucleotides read TGTGCCAGTAGAGTCAGGGGTGATGAAAAACTGTTTTTT. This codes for CASRVRGDEKLFF. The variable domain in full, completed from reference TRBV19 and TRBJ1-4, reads DGGITQSPKYLFRKEGQNVTLSCEQNLNHDAMYWYRQDPGQGLRLIYYSQIVNDFQKGDIAEGYSVSREKKESFPLTVTSAQKNPTAFYLCASRVRGDEKLFFGSGTQLSVL.

Here the CDR3 reads CSVEGLAGVATQYF. CDR3 coding DNA: TGCAGCGTTGAAGGACTAGCGGGGGTAGCTACGCAGTATTTT. The chain employs TRBV29-1 and TRBJ2-3, with 12 nucleotides matching TRBD2. This CDR3 is 14 amino acids long. The junction had 4 bases not matched to a gene; V was cut back by 1 base and J by 8 bases. Germline CDR1 SQVTM, CDR2 ANQGSEA.

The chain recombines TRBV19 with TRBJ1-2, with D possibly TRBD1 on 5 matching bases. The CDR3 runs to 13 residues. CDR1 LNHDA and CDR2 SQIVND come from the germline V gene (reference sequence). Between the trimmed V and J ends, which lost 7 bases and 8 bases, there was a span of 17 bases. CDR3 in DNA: TGTGCCAGTAAGGTTGACAGACATGGAGGCTACACCTTC. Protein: CASKVDRHGGYTF.

In DNA form, the CDR3 reads TGTGCCAGCAGCCAAGAGGGACAGCCCTACAATGAGCAGTTCTTC. As protein: CASSQEGQPYNEQFF. This sequence joins TRBV3-1 (or the pseudogene TRBV3-2) and TRBJ2-1; TRBD1 matches 7 bases. This CDR3 contains 15 residues. The germline gives CDR1 LGHDT, CDR2 YNNKEL (reference sequence). V was pared by 0 bases and J by 2 bases, with 1 base of the junction left unmatched.

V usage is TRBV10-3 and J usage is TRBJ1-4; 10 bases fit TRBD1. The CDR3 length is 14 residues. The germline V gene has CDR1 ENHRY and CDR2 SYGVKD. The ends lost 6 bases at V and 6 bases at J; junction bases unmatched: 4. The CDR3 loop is CAISRQGADEKLFF. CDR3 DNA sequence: TGTGCCATCAGCCGACAGGGGGCAGATGAAAAACTGTTTTTT.

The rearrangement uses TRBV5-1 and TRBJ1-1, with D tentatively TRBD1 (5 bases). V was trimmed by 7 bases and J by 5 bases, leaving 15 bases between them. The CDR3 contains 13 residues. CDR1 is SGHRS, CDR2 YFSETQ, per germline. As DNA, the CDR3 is TGCGCCAGCGCTGGAGGGGTGGGGACTGAAGCTTTCTTT. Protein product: CASAGGVGTEAFF. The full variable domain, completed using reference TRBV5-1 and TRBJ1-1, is KAGVTQTPRYLIKTRGQQVTLSCSPISGHRSVSWYQQTPGQGLQFLFEYFSETQRNKGNFPGRFSGRQFSNSRSEMNVSTLELGDSALYLCASAGGVGTEAFFGQGTRLTVV.

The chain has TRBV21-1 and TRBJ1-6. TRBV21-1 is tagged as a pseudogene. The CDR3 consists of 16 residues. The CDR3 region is CASSPLGGIYNSPLHF. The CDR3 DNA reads TGTGCCAGCAGCCCCCTGGGAGGGATCTATAATTCACCCCTCCACTTT.

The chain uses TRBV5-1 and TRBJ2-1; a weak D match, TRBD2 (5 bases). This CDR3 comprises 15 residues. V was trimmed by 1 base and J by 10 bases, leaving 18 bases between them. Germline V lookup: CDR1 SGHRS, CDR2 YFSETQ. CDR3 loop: CASSLRYSASGEQFF. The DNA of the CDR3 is TGCGCCAGCAGCTTGCGCTACTCCGCTTCGGGGGAGCAGTTCTTC.

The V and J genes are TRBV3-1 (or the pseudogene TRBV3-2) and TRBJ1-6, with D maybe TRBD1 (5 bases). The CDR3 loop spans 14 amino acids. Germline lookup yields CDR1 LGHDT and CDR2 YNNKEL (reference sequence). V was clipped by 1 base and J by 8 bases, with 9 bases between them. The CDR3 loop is CASSQGRDYSPLHF. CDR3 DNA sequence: TGTGCCAGCAGCCAAGGCAGGGATTATTCACCCCTCCACTTT.

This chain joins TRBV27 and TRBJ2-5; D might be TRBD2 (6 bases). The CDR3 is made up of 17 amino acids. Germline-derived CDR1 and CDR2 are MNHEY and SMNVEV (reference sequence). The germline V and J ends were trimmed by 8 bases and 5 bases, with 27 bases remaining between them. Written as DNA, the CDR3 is TGTGCCAGCCCTTTCCCCGGAGGGAGCGGAATAGGGGAGACCCAGTACTTC. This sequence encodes CASPFPGGSGIGETQYF.

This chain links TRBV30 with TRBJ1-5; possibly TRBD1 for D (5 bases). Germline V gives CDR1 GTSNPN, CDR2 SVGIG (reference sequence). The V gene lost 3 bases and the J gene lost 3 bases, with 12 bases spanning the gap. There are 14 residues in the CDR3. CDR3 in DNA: TGTGCCTGGAGCCCAGACAGAGACAATCAGCCCCAGCATTTT. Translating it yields CAWSPDRDNQPQHF.

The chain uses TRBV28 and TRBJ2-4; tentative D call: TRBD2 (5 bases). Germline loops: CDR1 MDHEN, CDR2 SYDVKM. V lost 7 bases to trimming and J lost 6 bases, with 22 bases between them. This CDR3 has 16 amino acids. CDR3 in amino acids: CASTVRGSHPGNIQYF. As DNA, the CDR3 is TGTGCCAGCACCGTCCGGGGATCTCACCCTGGAAACATTCAGTACTTC.

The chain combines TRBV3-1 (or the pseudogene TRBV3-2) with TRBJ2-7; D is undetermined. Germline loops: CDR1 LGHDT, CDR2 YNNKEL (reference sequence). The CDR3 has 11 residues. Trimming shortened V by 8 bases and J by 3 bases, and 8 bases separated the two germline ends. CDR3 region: CASAHLYEQYF. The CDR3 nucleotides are TGTGCCAGCGCGCACCTCTACGAGCAGTACTTC.

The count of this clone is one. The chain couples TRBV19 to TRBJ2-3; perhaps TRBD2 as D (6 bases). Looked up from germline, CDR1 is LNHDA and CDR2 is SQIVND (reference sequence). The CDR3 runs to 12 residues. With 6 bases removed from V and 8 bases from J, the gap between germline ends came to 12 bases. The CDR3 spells CASSSLEGTQYF. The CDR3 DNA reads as TGTGCCAGTAGCAGCCTGGAGGGTACGCAGTATTTT. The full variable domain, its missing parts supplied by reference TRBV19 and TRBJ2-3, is DGGITQSPKYLFRKEGQNVTLSCEQNLNHDAMYWYRQDPGQGLRLIYYSQIVNDFQKGDIAEGYSVSREKKESFPLTVTSAQKNPTAFYLCASSSLEGTQYFGPGTRLTVL.

The CDR3 loop reads CASRQLRTGFANTGELFF. The DNA for the CDR3 is TGTGCCAGCAGGCAACTTCGGACAGGGTTCGCGAACACCGGGGAGCTGTTTTTT. J is TRBJ2-2 and V is TRBV2; 8 nucleotides match TRBD1. The CDR3 is made up of 18 amino acids. Germline loops: CDR1 SNHLY, CDR2 FYNNEI. The J segment lost 0 bases and the V segment lost 6 bases, leaving 12 bases of the junction unmatched.

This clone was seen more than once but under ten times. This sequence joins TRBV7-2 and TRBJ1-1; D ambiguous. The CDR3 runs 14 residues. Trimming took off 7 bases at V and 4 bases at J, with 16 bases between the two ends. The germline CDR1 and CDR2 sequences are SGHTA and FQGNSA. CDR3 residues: CASIPPRTGTEAFF. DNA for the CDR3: TGTGCCAGCATCCCGCCCCGAACTGGCACTGAAGCTTTCTTT.

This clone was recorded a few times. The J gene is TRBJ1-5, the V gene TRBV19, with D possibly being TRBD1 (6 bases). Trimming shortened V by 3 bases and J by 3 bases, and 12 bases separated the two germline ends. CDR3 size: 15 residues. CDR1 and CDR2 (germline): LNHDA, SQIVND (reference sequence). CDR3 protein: CASSMAGALNQPQHF. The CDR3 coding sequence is TGTGCCAGTAGTATGGCAGGGGCCCTCAATCAGCCCCAGCATTTT. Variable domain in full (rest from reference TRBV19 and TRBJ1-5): DGGITQSPKYLFRKEGQNVTLSCEQNLNHDAMYWYRQDPGQGLRLIYYSQIVNDFQKGDIAEGYSVSREKKESFPLTVTSAQKNPTAFYLCASSMAGALNQPQHFGDGTRLSIL.

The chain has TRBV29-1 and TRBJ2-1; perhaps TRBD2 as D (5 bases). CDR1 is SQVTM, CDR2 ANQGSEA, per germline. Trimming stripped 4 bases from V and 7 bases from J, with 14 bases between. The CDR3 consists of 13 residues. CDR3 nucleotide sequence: TGCAGCGTTGGACTAACGGGTAGAAATGAGCAGTTCTTC. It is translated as CSVGLTGRNEQFF.

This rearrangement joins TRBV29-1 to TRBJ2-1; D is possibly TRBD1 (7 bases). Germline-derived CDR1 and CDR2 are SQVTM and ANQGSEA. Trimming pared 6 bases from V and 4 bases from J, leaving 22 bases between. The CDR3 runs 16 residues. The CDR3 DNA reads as TGCAGCGTCCAGACCCCCAGGGGGGTGGGGTACAATGAGCAGTTCTTC. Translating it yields CSVQTPRGVGYNEQFF.

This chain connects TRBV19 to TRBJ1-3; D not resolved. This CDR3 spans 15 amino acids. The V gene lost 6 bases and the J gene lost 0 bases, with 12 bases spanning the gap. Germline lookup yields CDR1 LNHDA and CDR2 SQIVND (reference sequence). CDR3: CASRRGPSSGNTIYF. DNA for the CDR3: TGTGCCAGTAGACGAGGTCCCTCCTCTGGAAACACCATATATTTT.

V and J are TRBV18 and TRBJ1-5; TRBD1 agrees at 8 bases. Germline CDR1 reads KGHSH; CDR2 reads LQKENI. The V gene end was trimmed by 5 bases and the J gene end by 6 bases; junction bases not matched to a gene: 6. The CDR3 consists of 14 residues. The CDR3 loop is CASSAQGAGQPQHF. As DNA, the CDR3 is TGTGCCAGCTCAGCCCAGGGGGCAGGTCAGCCCCAGCATTTT.

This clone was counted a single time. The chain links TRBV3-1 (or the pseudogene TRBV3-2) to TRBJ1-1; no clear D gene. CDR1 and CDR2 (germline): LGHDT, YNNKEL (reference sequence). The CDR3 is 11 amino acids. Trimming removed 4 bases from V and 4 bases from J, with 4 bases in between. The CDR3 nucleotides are TGTGCCAGCAGCCGTAGCACTGAAGCTTTCTTT. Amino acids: CASSRSTEAFF.

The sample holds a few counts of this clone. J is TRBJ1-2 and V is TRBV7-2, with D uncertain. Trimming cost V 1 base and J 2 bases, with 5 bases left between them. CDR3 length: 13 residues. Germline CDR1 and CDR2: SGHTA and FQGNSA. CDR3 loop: CASSLEENYGYTF. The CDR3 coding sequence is TGTGCCAGCAGCTTAGAAGAGAACTATGGCTACACCTTC.

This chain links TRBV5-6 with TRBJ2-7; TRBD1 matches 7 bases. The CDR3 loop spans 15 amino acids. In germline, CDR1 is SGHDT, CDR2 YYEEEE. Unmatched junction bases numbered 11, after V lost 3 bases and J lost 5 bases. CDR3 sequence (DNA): TGTGCCAGCAGCTCGAAAACAGGGGTCGTAGACGAGCAGTACTTC. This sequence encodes CASSSKTGVVDEQYF.

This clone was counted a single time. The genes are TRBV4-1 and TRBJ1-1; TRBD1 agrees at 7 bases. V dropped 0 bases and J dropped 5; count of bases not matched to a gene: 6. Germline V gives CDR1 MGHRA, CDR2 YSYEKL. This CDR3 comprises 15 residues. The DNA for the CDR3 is TGCGCCAGCAGCCAAGATAAGGGGGCACCGACTGAAGCTTTCTTT. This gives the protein CASSQDKGAPTEAFF.

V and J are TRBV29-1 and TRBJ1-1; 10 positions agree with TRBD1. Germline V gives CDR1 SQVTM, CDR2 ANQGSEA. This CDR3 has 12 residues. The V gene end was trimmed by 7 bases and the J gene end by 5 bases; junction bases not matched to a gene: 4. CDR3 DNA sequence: TGCAGCGCCACGGACAGGGGGACTGAAGCTTTCTTT. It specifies CSATDRGTEAFF.

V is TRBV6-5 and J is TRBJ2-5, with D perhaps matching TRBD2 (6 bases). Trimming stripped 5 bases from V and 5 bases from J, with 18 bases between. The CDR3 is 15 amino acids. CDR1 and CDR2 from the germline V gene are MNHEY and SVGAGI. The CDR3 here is CASSPGWEDGETQYF. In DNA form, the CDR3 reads TGTGCCAGCAGTCCCGGATGGGAGGACGGCGAGACCCAGTACTTC.

The CDR3 nucleotides read TGTGCCAGCAAAACGGGGAGGGGTGGGGAAAAACTGTTTTTT. It is translated as CASKTGRGGEKLFF. The chain employs TRBV2 and TRBJ1-4; perhaps TRBD1 as D (5 bases). CDR3 length: 14 residues. Germline V gene data show CDR1 as SNHLY and CDR2 as FYNNEI. With 7 bases removed from V and 8 bases from J, the gap between germline ends came to 17 bases.